The source of this T cell receptor (beta chain) is a study of CD4+ T cells in melanoma. Germline CDR1 GTSNPN, CDR2 SVGIG (reference sequence). CDR3 length: 12 amino acids. TCRdb's copy holds only in-frame clones and misses some; the assay was immunoSEQ multiplex PCR. Of approximately 10,000 clones listed, approximately 67% are singletons. A remark on this clone: The junction does not match germline at one end; this may be a read error.

The clonotype comes from a human donor with melanoma. Sequencing was done on a sample of cells from a culture (not recorded whether cultured in vitro). J is TRBJ1-2 and V is TRBV30, with unresolved D. In DNA, the CDR3 is TGTGCCTGGAGTGTACAAGGCGCCAGCCTTAACTTC. Translating it yields CAWSVQGASLNF.